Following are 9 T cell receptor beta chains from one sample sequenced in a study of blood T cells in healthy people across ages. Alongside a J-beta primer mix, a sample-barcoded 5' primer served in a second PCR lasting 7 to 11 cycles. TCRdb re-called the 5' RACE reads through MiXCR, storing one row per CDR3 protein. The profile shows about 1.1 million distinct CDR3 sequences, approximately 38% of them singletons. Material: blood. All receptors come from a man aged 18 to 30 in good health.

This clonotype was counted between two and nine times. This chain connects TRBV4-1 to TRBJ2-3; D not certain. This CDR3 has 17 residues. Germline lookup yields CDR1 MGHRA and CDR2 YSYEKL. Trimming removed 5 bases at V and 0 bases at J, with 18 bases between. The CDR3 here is CASSGWPGPQSTDTQYF. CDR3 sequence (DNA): TGCGCCAGCAGCGGATGGCCTGGACCCCAGAGCACAGATACGCAGTATTTT.

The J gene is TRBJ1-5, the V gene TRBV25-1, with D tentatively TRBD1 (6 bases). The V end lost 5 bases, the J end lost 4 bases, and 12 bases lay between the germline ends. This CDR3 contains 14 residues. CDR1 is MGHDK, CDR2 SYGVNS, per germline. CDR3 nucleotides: TGTGCCAGCAGTCTACTGGGGGCAAATCAGCCCCAGCATTTT. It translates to CASSLLGANQPQHF.

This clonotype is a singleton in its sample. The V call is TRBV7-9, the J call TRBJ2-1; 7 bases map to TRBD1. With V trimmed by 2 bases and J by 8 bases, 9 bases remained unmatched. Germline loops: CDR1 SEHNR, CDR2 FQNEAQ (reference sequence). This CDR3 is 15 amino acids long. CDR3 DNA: TGTGCCAGCAGCTTAACGGGACAGCGAGGGGATGAGCAGTTCTTC. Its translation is CASSLTGQRGDEQFF.

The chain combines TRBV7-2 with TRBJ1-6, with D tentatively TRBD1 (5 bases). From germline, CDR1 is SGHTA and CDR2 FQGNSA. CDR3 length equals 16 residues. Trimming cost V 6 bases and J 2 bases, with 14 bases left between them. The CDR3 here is CASSDDRSTYNSPLHF. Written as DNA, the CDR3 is TGTGCCAGCAGTGACGACAGATCCACCTATAATTCACCCCTCCACTTT.

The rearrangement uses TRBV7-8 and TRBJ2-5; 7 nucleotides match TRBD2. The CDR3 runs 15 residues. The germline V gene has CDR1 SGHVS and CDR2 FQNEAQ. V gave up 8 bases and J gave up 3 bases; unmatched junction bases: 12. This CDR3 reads CASSSKRGAKETQYF. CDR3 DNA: TGTGCCAGCTCGAGTAAGCGGGGAGCCAAAGAGACCCAGTACTTC.

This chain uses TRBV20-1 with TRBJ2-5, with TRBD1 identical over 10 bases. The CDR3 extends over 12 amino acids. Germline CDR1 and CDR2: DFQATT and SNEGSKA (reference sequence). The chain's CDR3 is CSARQGADEQYF. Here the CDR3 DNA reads TGCAGCGCCCGACAGGGGGCGGATGAGCAGTACTTC.

The CDR3 here is CASSLRSGTGELFF. In nucleotides, the CDR3 is TGTGCCAGCAGTTTAAGGTCGGGCACCGGGGAGCTGTTTTTT. This chain joins TRBV27 and TRBJ2-2; D is uncertain. Germline V CDR1 and CDR2: MNHEY, SMNVEV (reference sequence). V was trimmed by 2 bases and J by 4 bases, leaving 8 bases between them. This CDR3 is built from 14 residues.

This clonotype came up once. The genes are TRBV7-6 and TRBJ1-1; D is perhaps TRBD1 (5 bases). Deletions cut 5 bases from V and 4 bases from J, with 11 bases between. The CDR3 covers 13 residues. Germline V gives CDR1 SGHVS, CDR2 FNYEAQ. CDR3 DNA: TGTGCCAGCAGCATACAGGAGGGCACTGAAGCTTTCTTT. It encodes CASSIQEGTEAFF.

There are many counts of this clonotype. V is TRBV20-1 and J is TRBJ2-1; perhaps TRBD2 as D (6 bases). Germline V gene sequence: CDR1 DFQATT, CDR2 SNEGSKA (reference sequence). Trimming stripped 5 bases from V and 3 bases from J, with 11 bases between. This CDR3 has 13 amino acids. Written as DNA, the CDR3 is TGCAGTGCTGGGCAGGGAGGCTACAATGAGCAGTTCTTC. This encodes CSAGQGGYNEQFF.